This T cell receptor beta chain emerged from a study of CD4 T cells in relation to SARS-CoV-2 and coronaviruses. Whole-study context: TCR beta CDR3s were sequenced after approximately 11-day antigen culture of PBMCs. Median patient age was approximately 40 years, spanning 21 to 72 years.

The CDR3 has 15 amino acids. The ends were cut back, 8 bases at V and 0 bases at J, with 16 bases in the middle. Germline CDR1 LNHDA, CDR2 SQIVND (reference sequence). Generated by immunoSEQ multiplex PCR, the TCRdb table keeps only in-frame clones and is missing some. Of under 45,000 clones listed, more than 65% are singletons. Points on this clone: Its antigen is still unknown.

Sequencing was performed on naive CD4+ T cells from PBMCs, cultured in vitro. Described subset: naive CD4+ T cells isolated by negative enrichment. The TCR originated in an adult with COVID-19. The chain recombines TRBV19 with TRBJ1-2, with a tentative D call TRBD1 (6 bases). The CDR3 coding sequence is TGTGCCAGTGGATTTTTAGGGGGTTCTAACTATGGCTACACCTTC. As protein: CASGFLGGSNYGYTF.